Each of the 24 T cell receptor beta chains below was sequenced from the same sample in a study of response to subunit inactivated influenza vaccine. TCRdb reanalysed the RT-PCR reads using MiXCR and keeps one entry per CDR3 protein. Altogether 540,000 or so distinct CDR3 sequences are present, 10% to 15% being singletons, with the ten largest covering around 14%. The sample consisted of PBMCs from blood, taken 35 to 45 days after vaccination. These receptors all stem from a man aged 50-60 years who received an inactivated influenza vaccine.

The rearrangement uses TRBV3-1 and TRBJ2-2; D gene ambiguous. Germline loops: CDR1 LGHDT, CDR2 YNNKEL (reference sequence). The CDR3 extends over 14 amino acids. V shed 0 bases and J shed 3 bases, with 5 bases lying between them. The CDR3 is CASSQDTDTGELFF. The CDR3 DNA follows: TGTGCCAGCAGCCAAGATACGGACACCGGGGAGCTGTTTTTT.

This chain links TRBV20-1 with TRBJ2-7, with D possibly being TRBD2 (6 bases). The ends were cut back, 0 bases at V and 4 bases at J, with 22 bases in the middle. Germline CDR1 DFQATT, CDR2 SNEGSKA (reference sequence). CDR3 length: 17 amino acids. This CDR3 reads CSARDLIQGTGAYEQYF. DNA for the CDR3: TGCAGTGCTAGAGATCTCATTCAAGGGACTGGGGCATACGAGCAGTACTTC.

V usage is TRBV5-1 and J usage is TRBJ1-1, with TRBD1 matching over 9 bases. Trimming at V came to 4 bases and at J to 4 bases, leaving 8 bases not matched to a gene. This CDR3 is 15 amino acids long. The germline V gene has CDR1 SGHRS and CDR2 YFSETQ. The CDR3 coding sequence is TGCGCCAGCAGCAAACCGGGACAGGGCTTCACTGAAGCTTTCTTT. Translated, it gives CASSKPGQGFTEAFF.

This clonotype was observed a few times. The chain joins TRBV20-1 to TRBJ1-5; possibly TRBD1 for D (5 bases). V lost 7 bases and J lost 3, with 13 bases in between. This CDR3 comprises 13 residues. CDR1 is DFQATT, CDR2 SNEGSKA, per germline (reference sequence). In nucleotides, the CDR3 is TGCAGTGGGAAAGGGGCTAACAATCAGCCCCAGCATTTT. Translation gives CSGKGANNQPQHF.

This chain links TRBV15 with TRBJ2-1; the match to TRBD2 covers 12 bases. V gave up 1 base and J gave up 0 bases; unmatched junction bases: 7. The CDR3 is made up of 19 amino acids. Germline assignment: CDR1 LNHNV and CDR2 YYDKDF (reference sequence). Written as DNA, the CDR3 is TGTGCCACCAGCAGAGCCCCTATGACTAGCGGGAGCTCCTACAATGAGCAGTTCTTC. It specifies CATSRAPMTSGSSYNEQFF.

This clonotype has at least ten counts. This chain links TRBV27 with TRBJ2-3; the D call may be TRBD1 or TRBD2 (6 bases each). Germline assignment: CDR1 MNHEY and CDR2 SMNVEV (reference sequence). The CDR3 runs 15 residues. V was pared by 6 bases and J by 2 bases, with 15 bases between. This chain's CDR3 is CASSRRGANTDTQYF. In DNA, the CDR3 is TGTGCCAGCAGCCGAAGGGGGGCAAACACAGATACGCAGTATTTT.

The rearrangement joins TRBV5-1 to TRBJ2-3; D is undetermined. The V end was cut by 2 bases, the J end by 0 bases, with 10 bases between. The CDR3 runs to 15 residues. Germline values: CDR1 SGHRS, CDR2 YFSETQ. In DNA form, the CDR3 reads TGCGCCAGCAGCTTTCTATCGCAGAGCACAGATACGCAGTATTTT. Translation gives CASSFLSQSTDTQYF.

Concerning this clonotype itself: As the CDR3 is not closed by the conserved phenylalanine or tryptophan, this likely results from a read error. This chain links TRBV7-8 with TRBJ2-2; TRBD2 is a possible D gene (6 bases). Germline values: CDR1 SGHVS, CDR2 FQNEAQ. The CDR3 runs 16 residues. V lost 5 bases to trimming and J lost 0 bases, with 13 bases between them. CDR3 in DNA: TGTGCCAGCAGCAAACCCGGGGGTACGAACACCGGGGAGCTGTTTCTT. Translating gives CASSKPGGTNTGELFL.

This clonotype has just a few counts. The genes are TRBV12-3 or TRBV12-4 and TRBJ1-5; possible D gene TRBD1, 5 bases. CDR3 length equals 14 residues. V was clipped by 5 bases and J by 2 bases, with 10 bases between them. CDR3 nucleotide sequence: TGTGCCAGCAGTCCCGGGGCGGGCAATCAGCCCCAGCATTTT. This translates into CASSPGAGNQPQHF.

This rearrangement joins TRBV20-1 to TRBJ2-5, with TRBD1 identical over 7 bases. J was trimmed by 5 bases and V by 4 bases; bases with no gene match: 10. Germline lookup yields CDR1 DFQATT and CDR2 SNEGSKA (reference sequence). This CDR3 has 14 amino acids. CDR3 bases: TGCAGTGCTATCGGGACAGTCAGCAGGGAGACCCAGTACTTC. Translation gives CSAIGTVSRETQYF.

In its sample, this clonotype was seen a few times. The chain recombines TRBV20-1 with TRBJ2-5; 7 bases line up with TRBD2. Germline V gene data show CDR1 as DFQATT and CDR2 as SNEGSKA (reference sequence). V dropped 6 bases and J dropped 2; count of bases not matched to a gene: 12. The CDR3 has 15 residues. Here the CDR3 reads CSAIPLGGGQETQYF. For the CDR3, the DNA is TGCAGTGCCATACCCCTTGGCGGGGGTCAAGAGACCCAGTACTTC.

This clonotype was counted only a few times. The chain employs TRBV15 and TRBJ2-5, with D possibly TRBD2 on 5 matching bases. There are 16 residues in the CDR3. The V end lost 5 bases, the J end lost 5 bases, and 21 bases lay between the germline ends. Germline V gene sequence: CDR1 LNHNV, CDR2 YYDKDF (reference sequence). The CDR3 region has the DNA TGTGCCACCAGCCGTTTCCAGGAGGCGGGTATCGAGACCCAGTACTTC. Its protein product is CATSRFQEAGIETQYF.

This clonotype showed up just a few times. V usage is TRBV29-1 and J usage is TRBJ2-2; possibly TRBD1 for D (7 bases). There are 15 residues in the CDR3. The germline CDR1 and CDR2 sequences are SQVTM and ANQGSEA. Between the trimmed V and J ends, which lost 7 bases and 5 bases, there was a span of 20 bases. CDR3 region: CSATSKSGGTGELFF. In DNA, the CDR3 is TGCAGCGCCACATCTAAATCAGGGGGGACCGGGGAGCTGTTTTTT.

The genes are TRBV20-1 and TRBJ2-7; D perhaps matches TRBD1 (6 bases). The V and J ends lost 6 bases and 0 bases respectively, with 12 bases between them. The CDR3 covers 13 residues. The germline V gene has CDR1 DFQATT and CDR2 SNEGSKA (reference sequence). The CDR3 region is CSAYNRDSYEQYF. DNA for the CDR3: TGCAGTGCCTATAACAGGGACTCCTACGAGCAGTACTTC.

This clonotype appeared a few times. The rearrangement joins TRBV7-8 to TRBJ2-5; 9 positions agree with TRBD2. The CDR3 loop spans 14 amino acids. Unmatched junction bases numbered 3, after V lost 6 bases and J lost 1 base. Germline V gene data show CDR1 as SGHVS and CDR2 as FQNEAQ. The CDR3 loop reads CASRPGLAQETQYF. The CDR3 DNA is TGTGCCAGCAGACCGGGACTAGCCCAAGAGACCCAGTACTTC.

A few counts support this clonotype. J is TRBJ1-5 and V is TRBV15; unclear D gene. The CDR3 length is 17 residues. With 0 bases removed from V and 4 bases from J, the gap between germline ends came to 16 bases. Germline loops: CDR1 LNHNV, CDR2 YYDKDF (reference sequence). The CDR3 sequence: CATSRDRPEPQNQPQHF. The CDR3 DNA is TGTGCCACCAGCAGAGATCGACCCGAGCCCCAAAATCAGCCCCAGCATTTT.

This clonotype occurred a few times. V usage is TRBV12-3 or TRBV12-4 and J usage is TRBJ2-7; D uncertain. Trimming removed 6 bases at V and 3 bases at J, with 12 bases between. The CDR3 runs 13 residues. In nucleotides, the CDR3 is TGTGCCAGCAGCCCTGATCTCCACTACGAGCAGTACTTC. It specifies CASSPDLHYEQYF.

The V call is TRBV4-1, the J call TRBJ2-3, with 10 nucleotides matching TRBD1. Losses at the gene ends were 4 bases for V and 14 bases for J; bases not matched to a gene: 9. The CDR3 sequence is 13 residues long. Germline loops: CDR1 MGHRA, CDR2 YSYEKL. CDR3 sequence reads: CASSPDRGQSRYF. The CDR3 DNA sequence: TGCGCCAGCAGCCCAGACAGGGGGCAGAGCAGGTATTTT.

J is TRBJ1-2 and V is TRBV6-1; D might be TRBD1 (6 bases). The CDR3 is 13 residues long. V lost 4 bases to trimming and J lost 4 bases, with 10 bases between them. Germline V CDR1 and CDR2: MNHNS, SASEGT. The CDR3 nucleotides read TGTGCCAGCAGTGTACAGGGAGCCTATGGCTACACCTTC. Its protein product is CASSVQGAYGYTF.

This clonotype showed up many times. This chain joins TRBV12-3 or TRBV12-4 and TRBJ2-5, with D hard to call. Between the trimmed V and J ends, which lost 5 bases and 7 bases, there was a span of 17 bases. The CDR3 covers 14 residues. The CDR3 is CASSRSTESGTQYF. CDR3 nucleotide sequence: TGTGCCAGCAGTCGGTCGACGGAGTCTGGGACCCAGTACTTC.

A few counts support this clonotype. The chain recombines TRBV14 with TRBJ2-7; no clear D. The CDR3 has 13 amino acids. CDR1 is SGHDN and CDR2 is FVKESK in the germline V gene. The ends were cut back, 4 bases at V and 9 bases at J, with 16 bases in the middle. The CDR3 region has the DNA TGTGCCAGCAGCCGGGTGCAGGACCACGGGCAGTACTTC. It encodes CASSRVQDHGQYF.

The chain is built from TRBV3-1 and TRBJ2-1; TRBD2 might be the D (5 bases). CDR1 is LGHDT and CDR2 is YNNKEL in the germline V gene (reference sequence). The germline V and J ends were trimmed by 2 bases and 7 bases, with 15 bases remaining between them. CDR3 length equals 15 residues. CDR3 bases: TGTGCCAGCAGCCAACGGGGAGCCGCCCCAAATGAGCAGTTCTTC. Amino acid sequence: CASSQRGAAPNEQFF.

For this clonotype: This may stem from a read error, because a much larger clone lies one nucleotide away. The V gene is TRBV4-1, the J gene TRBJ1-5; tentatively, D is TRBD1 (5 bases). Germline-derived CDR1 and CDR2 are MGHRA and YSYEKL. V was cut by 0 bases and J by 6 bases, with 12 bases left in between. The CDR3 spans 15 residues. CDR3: CASSQDQRGSQPQHF. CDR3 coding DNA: TGCGCCAGCAGCCAAGATCAGAGGGGCTCTCAGCCCCAGCATTTT.

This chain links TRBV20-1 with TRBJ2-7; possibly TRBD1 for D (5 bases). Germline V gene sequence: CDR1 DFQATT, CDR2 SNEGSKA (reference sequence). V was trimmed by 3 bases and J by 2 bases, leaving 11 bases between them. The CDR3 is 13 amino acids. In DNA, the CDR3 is TGCAGTGCTAGTCCCGGACACACCTACGAGCAGTACTTC. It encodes CSASPGHTYEQYF.